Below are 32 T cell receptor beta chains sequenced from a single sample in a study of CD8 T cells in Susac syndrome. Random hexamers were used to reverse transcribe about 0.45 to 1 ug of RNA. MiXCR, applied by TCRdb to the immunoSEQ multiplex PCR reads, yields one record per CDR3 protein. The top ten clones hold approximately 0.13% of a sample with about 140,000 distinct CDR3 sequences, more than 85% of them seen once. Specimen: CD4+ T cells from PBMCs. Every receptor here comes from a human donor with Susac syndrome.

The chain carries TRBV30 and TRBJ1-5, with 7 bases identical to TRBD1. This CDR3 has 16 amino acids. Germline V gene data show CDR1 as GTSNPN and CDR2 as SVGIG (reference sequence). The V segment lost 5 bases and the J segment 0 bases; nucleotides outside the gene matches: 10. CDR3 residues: CAWSTGQFYSNQPQHF. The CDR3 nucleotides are TGTGCCTGGTCCACGGGACAGTTCTATAGCAATCAGCCCCAGCATTTT.

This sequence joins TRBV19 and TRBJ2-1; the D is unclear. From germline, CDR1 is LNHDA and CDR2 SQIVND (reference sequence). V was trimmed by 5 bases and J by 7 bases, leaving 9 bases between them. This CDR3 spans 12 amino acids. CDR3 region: CASSPTRNEQFF. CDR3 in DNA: TGTGCCAGTAGTCCCACAAGAAATGAGCAGTTCTTC.

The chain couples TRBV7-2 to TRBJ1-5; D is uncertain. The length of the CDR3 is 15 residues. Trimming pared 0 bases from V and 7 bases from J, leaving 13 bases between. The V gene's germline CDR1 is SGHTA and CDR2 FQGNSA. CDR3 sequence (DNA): TGTGCCAGCAGCTTAGCGTCGGGGAGGGAGCAGCCCCAGCATTTT. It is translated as CASSLASGREQPQHF.

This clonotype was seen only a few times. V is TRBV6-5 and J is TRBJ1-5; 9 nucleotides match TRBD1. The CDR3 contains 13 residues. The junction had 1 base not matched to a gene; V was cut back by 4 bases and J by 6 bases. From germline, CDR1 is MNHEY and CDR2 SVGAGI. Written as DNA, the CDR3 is TGTGCCAGCAGTTTGGACAGGGGTCAGCCCCAGCATTTT. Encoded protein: CASSLDRGQPQHF.

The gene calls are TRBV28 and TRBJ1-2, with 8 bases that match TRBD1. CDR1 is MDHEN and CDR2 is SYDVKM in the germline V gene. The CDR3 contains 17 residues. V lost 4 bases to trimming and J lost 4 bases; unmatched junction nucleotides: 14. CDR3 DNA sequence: TGTGCCAGCAGTTCCCGGACAGGGCTAATAAGCCCCTATGGCTACACCTTC. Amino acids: CASSSRTGLISPYGYTF.

CDR3 sequence reads: CASSRSGGSETQYF. The CDR3 DNA follows: TGTGCCAGCAGTCGATCTGGGGGTTCGGAGACCCAGTACTTC. This chain links TRBV28 with TRBJ2-5; D tentatively reads TRBD1 or TRBD2 (5 bases each). The germline gives CDR1 MDHEN, CDR2 SYDVKM. The CDR3 totals 14 residues. V was clipped by 5 bases and J by 5 bases, with 15 bases between them.

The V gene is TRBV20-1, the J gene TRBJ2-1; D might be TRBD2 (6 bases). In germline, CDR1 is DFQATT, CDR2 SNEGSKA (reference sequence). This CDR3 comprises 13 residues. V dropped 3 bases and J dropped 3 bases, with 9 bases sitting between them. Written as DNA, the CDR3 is TGCAGTGCTAGTCGACTAGGCTACAATGAGCAGTTCTTC. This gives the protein CSASRLGYNEQFF.

The CDR3 loop is CASSARGDTDTQYF. Here the CDR3 DNA reads TGTGCCAGCAGCGCCAGGGGGGACACAGATACGCAGTATTTT. The chain links TRBV6-5 to TRBJ2-3, with a possible D match to TRBD1 (7 bases). Germline V gene sequence: CDR1 MNHEY, CDR2 SVGAGI. The CDR3 sequence is 14 residues long. With 6 bases removed from V and 2 bases from J, the gap between germline ends came to 12 bases.

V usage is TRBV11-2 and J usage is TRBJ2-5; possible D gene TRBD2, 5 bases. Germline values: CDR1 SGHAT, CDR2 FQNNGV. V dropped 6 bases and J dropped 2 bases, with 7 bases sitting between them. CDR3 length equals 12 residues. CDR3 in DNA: TGTGCCAGCAGACGGGGACAAGAGACCCAGTACTTC. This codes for CASRRGQETQYF. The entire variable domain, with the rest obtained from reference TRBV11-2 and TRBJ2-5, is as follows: EAGVAQSPRYKIIEKRQSVAFWCNPISGHATLYWYQQILGQGPKLLIQFQNNGVVDDSQLPKDRFSAERLKGVDSTLKIQPAKLEDSAVYLCASRRGQETQYFGPGTRLLVL.

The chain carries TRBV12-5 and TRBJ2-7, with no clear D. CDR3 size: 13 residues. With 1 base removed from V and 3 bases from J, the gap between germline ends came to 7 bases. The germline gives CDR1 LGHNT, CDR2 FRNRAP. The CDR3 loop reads CASGLAGSYEQYF. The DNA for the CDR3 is TGTGCTAGTGGTTTGGCCGGCAGCTACGAGCAGTACTTC.

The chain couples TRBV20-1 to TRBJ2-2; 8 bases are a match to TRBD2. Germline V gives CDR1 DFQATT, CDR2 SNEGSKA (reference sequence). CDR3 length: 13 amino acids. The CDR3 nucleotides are TGCACCTTAGCGGGGCTGAACACCGGGGAGCTGTTTTTT. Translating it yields CTLAGLNTGELFF.

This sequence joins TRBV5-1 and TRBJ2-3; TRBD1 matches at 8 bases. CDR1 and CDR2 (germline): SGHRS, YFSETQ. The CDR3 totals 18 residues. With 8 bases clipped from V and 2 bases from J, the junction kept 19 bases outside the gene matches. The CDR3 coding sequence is TGCGCCAGTTATCGTCTGCCCCATCGACAGGGGTCCACAGATACGCAGTATTTT. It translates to CASYRLPHRQGSTDTQYF.

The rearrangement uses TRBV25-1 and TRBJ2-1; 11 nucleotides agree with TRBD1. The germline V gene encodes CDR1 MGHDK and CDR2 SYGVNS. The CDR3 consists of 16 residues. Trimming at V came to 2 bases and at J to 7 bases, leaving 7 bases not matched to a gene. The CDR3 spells CASSESRDRGRNEQFF. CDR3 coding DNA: TGTGCCAGCAGTGAAAGCCGGGACAGGGGGAGAAATGAGCAGTTCTTC. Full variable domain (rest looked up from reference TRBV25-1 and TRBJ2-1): EADIYQTPRYLVIGTGKKITLECSQTMGHDKMYWYQQDPGMELHLIHYSYGVNSTEKGDLSSESTVSRIRTEHFPLTLESARPSHTSQYLCASSESRDRGRNEQFFGPGTRLTVL.

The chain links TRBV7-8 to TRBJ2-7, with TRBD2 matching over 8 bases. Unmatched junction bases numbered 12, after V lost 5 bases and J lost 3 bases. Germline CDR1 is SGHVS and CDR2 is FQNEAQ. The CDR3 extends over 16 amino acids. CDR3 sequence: CASSHSSASGYYEQYF. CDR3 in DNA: TGTGCCAGCAGCCACAGCTCGGCTAGCGGGTACTACGAGCAGTACTTC.

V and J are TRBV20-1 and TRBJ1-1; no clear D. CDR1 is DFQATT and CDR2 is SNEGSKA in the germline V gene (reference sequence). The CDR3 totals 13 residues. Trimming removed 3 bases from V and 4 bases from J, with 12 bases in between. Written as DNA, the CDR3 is TGCAGTGCTAGCCCAGGATGGAGCACTGAAGCTTTCTTT. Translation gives CSASPGWSTEAFF.

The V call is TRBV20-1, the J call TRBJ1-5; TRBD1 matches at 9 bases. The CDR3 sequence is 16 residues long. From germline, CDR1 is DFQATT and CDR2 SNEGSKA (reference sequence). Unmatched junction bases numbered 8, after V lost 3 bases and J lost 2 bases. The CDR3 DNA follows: TGCAGTGCTAGCGCGCTACAGGGGGCCGGCAATCAGCCCCAGCATTTT. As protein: CSASALQGAGNQPQHF.

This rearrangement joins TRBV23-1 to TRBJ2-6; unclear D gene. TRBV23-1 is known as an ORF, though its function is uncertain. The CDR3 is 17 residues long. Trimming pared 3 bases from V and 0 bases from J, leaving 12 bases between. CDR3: CASSQGRLYSGANVLTF. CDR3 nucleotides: TGCGCCAGCAGTCAGGGTCGGTTATACTCTGGGGCCAACGTCCTGACTTTC.

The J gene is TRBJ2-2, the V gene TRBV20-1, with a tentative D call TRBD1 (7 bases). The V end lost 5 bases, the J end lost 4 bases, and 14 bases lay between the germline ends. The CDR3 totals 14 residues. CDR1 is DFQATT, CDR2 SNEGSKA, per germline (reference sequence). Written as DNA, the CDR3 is TGCAGTGCTCCCAGGGGGGTGACCACCGGGGAGCTGTTTTTT. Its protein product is CSAPRGVTTGELFF.

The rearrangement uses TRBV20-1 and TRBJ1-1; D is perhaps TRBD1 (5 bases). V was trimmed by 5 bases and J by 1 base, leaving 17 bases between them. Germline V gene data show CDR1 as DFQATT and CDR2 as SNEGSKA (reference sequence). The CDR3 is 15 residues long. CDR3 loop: CSAQNAGTANTEAFF. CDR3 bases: TGCAGTGCTCAAAATGCCGGGACGGCGAACACTGAAGCTTTCTTT.

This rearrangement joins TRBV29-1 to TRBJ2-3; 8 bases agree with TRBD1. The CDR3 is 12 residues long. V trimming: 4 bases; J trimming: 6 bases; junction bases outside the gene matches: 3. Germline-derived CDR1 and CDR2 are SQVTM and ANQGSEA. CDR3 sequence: CSVGTGRDTQYF. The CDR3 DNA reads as TGCAGCGTTGGGACAGGGCGGGATACGCAGTATTTT.

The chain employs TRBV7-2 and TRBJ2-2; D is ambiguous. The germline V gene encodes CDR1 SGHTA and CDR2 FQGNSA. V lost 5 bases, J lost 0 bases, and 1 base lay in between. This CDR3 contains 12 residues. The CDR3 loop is CASSTNTGELFF. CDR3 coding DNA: TGTGCCAGCAGCACGAACACCGGGGAGCTGTTTTTT.

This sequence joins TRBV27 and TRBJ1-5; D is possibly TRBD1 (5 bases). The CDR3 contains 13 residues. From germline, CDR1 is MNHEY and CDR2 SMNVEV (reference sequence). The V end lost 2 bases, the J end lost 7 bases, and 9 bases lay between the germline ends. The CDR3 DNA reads TGTGCCAGCAGTTTACAGGGTCGGCAGCCCCAGCATTTT. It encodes CASSLQGRQPQHF.

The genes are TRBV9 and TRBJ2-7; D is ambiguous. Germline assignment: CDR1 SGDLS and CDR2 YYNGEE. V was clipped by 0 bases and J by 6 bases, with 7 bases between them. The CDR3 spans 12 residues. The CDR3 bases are TGTGCCAGCAGCGTAGACCATGGCGAGCAGTACTTC. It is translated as CASSVDHGEQYF.

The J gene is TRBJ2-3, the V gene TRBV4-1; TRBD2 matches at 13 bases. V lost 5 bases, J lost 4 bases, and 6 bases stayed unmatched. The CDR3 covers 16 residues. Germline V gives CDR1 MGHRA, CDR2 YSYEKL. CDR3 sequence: CASSETSGGAADTQYF. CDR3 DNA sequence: TGCGCCAGCAGCGAAACTAGCGGGGGGGCGGCAGATACGCAGTATTTT.

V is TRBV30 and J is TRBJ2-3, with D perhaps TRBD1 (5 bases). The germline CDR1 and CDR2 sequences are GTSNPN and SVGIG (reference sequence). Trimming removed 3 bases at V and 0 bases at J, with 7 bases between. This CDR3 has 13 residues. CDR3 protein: CAWRTASTDTQYF. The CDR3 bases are TGTGCCTGGAGGACAGCTAGCACAGATACGCAGTATTTT.

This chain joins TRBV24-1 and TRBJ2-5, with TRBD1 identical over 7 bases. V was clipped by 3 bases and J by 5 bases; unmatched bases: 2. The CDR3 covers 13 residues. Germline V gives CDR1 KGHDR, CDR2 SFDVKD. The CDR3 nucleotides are TGTGCCACCAGTGATGACAGGGCTGAGACCCAGTACTTC. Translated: CATSDDRAETQYF.

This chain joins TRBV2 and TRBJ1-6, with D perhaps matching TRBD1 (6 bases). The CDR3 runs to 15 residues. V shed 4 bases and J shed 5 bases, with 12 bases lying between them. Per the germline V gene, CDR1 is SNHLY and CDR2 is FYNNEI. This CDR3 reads CASSGRQADNSPLHF. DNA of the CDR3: TGTGCCAGCAGTGGGCGACAGGCCGATAATTCACCCCTCCACTTT.

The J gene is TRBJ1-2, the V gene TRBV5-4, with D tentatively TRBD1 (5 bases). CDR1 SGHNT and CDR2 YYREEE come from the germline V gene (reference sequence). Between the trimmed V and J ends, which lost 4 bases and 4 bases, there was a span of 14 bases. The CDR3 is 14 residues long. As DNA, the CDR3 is TGTGCCAGCAGCGAATCAGGGACGTTCTATGGCTACACCTTC. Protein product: CASSESGTFYGYTF.

The CDR3 nucleotides read TGTGCCAGCAGTAGGGGCGGGACAGGGGGATCCTACAATGAGCAGTTCTTC. It encodes CASSRGGTGGSYNEQFF. The chain uses TRBV28 and TRBJ2-1, with 11 bases that match TRBD1. J gave up 1 base and V 5 bases, and 7 bases lay outside the gene matches. The CDR3 runs 17 residues. Germline CDR1 and CDR2: MDHEN and SYDVKM. Full variable domain (remainder filled in from reference TRBV28 and TRBJ2-1): DVKVTQSSRYLVKRTGEKVFLECVQDMDHENMFWYRQDPGLGLRLIYFSYDVKMKEKGDIPEGYSVSREKKERFSLILESASTNQTSMYLCASSRGGTGGSYNEQFFGPGTRLTVL.

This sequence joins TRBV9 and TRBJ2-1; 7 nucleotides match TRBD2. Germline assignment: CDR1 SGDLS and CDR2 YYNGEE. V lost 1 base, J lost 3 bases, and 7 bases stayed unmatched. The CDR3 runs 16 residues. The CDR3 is CASSVRPAGDYNEQFF. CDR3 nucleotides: TGTGCCAGCAGCGTAAGGCCGGCGGGGGACTACAATGAGCAGTTCTTC.

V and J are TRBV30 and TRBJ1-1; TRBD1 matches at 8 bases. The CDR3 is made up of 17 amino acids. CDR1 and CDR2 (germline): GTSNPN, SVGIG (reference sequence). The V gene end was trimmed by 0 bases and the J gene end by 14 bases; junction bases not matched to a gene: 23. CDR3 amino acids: CAWSVRTDPGQGSARFF. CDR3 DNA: TGTGCCTGGAGTGTACGAACGGACCCTGGACAGGGCTCCGCACGCTTCTTT.

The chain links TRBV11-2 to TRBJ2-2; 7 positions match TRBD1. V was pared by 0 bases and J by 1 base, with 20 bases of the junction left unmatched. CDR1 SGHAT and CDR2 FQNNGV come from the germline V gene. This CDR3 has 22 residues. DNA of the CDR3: TGTGCCAGCAGCTTAGATCTACGGTTTGGAATTCTAGGGACAGAGAACACCGGGGAGCTGTTTTTT. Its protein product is CASSLDLRFGILGTENTGELFF.